The entry below describes one T cell receptor beta chain. The sample originates from a study of T cell responses to AZD1222 COVID-19 vaccine. Study context: Some second doses came at about 4 weeks and others at about 12 weeks; these were pooled.

CDR3 length: 13 residues. Germline V gene data show CDR1 as MDHEN and CDR2 as SYDVKM. V shed 3 bases and J shed 2 bases, with 6 bases lying between them. Sequencing was performed with immunoSEQ multiplex PCR; in TCRdb, only in-frame clones are kept and a portion is missing. This table holds about 140,000 clones, around 90% found once. This sequence joins TRBV28 and TRBJ2-3, with no clear D. The source was peripheral blood, collected on day 0 of AZD1222 vaccination. The receptor comes from an adult in good health. CDR3 DNA: TGTGCCAGCAGTTTGCCTAACACAGATACGCAGTATTTT. This codes for CASSLPNTDTQYF. The full variable domain, in which reference TRBV28 and TRBJ2-3 provide the parts outside the CDR3, is DVKVTQSSRYLVKRTGEKVFLECVQDMDHENMFWYRQDPGLGLRLIYFSYDVKMKEKGDIPEGYSVSREKKERFSLILESASTNQTSMYLCASSLPNTDTQYFGPGTRLTVL.